Below are 9 T cell receptor beta chains sequenced from a single sample in a study of T-cell reconstitution after alpha-beta-depleted transplantation in children. TCRbeta library preparation incorporated unique molecular identifiers. TCRdb passed the PCR reads through MiXCR, listing each CDR3 protein once. The data show hundreds of thousands of distinct CDR3 sequences, roughly 25% seen once. Here the sequenced sample was PBMCs, mostly from graft donor cells, taken 360 days after TCRalphabeta/CD19-depleted stem cell transplant. The receptors were sampled from a female patient younger than 10 who had a stem cell transplant for congenital amegakaryocytic thrombocytopenia, so the T cells may come from the graft donor.

This clonotype was recorded many times. The gene calls are TRBV11-1 and TRBJ2-1; 7 bases fit TRBD1. This CDR3 is 12 amino acids long. The germline V gene encodes CDR1 SGHAT and CDR2 FQDESV (reference sequence). V lost 5 bases and J lost 7; bases outside the gene matches: 2. The CDR3 sequence: CASSEDRNEQFF. The CDR3 region has the DNA TGTGCCAGCAGCGAGGACAGGAATGAGCAGTTCTTC. Filled out from reference TRBV11-1 and TRBJ2-1, the complete variable domain reads EAEVAQSPRYKITEKSQAVAFWCDPISGHATLYWYRQILGQGPELLVQFQDESVVDDSQLPKDRFSAERLKGVDSTLKIQPAELGDSAMYLCASSEDRNEQFFGPGTRLTVL.

The sample holds a few counts of this clonotype. The genes are TRBV2 and TRBJ2-7, with TRBD1 identical over 7 bases. Losses at the gene ends were 8 bases for V and 3 bases for J; bases not matched to a gene: 10. This CDR3 has 14 residues. Germline CDR1 is SNHLY and CDR2 is FYNNEI. In DNA form, the CDR3 reads TGTGCCAGCTCTTACCTGGGACAGTACTACGAGCAGTACTTC. This encodes CASSYLGQYYEQYF.

This clonotype occurred many times. This chain joins TRBV28 and TRBJ2-4; 7 bases line up with TRBD2. Looked up from germline, CDR1 is MDHEN and CDR2 is SYDVKM. After removal of 5 bases from V and 2 bases from J, the junction contained 6 bases not matched to a gene. The CDR3 has 15 amino acids. The chain's CDR3 is CASSPPGGTKNIQYF. In nucleotides, the CDR3 is TGTGCCAGCAGTCCCCCCGGGGGGACCAAAAACATTCAGTACTTC.

Only a few counts were recorded for this clonotype. The V call is TRBV5-1, the J call TRBJ2-7; 9 bases line up with TRBD1. Germline lookup yields CDR1 SGHRS and CDR2 YFSETQ. V lost 7 bases and J lost 3; bases outside the gene matches: 5. This CDR3 has 13 residues. DNA of the CDR3: TGCGCCAGCCGGTTGGGACAGGGCTACGAGCAGTACTTC. Its translation is CASRLGQGYEQYF. The whole variable domain, filled in from reference TRBV5-1 and TRBJ2-7, reads KAGVTQTPRYLIKTRGQQVTLSCSPISGHRSVSWYQQTPGQGLQFLFEYFSETQRNKGNFPGRFSGRQFSNSRSEMNVSTLELGDSALYLCASRLGQGYEQYFGPGTRLTVT.

V gene TRBV5-1 combines with J gene TRBJ2-1, with a tentative D call TRBD1 (6 bases). V shed 4 bases and J shed 5 bases, with 13 bases lying between them. CDR1 is SGHRS, CDR2 YFSETQ, per germline. CDR3 length: 14 amino acids. The CDR3 sequence is CASSESQGNNEQFF. The CDR3 DNA sequence: TGCGCCAGCAGCGAGAGCCAGGGGAACAATGAGCAGTTCTTC.

The table lists this clonotype with a few counts. This sequence joins TRBV7-9 and TRBJ2-5, with D perhaps matching TRBD1 or TRBD2 (6 bases each). CDR1 and CDR2 (germline): SEHNR, FQNEAQ (reference sequence). V dropped 5 bases and J dropped 4 bases, with 23 bases sitting between them. The length of the CDR3 is 17 residues. The CDR3 DNA reads as TGTGCCAGCAGCAATAGCCGGGGGCTCCCCGGTGCAGAGACCCAGTACTTC. Protein product: CASSNSRGLPGAETQYF.

This clonotype has just a few counts. The V and J genes are TRBV4-1 and TRBJ2-1; 7 nucleotides line up with TRBD2. J gave up 7 bases and V 4 bases, and 13 bases lay outside the gene matches. The CDR3 has 16 residues. The germline gives CDR1 MGHRA, CDR2 YSYEKL. The CDR3 DNA reads as TGCGCCAGCAGCCGGGTAGGACTAGTAGGTTGGAATGAGCAGTTCTTC. Amino acid sequence: CASSRVGLVGWNEQFF.

This clonotype was detected ten times or more. V is TRBV5-1 and J is TRBJ2-2; D is uncertain. Germline loops: CDR1 SGHRS, CDR2 YFSETQ. The CDR3 totals 15 residues. Between the trimmed V and J ends, which lost 0 bases and 4 bases, there was a span of 10 bases. The CDR3: CASSLVGLFTGELFF. The CDR3 nucleotides are TGCGCCAGCAGCTTGGTTGGTCTCTTCACCGGGGAGCTGTTTTTT.

This clonotype was seen a few times. J is TRBJ2-1 and V is TRBV10-3, with D unclear. The germline V gene has CDR1 ENHRY and CDR2 SYGVKD. V was clipped by 5 bases and J by 5 bases, with 10 bases between them. The CDR3 is 13 amino acids. The CDR3 DNA is TGTGCCATCAGTCCCACACTTCACAATGAGCAGTTCTTC. This codes for CAISPTLHNEQFF.